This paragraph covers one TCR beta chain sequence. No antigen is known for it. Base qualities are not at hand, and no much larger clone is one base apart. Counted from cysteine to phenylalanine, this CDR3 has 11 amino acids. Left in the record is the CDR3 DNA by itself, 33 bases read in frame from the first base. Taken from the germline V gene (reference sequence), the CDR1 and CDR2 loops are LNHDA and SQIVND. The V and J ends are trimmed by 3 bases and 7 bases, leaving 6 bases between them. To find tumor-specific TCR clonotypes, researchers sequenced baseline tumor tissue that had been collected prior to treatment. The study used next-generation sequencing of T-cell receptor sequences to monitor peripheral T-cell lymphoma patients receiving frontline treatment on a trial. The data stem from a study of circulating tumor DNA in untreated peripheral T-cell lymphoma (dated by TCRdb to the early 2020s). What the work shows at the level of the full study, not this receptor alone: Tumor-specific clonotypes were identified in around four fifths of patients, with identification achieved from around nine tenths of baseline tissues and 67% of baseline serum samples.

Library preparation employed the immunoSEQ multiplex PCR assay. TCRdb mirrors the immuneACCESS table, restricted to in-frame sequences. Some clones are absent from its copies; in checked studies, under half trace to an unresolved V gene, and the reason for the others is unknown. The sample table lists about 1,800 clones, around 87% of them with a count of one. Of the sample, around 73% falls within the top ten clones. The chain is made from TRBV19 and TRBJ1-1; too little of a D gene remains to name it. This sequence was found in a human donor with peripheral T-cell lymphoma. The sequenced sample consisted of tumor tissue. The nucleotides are TGTGCCAGTAGTATGGTCGGTGAAGCTTTCTTT. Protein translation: CASSMVGEAFF.